The present T cell receptor (beta chain) was sequenced within a study of Ad26.COV2.S vaccination and SARS-CoV-2 variants. Trimming cost V 5 bases and J 4 bases; bases outside gene matches: 9. CDR3 length equals 15 residues. Germline assignment: CDR1 SEHNR and CDR2 FQNEAQ (reference sequence). The treatment was: over 15 received Ad26.COV2.S at low or high dose, single or two shots; about 5 received placebo; per-sample allocation not given. Day 63 after the first vaccine or placebo injection was the time point for sampling. In its sample, this clone was seen a few times. Assay: immunoSEQ multiplex PCR; the TCRdb copy retains only in-frame clones and omits some. The table has almost 400,000 clones, approximately 91% seen once.

The source is a person between 18 and 60 years old who received the Ad26.COV2.S COVID-19 vaccine or a placebo. The material sequenced was peripheral blood, taken in a trial of Ad26.COV2.S vaccine versus placebo. The J gene is TRBJ1-2, the V gene TRBV7-9; 8 nucleotides align to TRBD1. CDR3 loop: CASSRTGTGTYGYTF. As DNA, the CDR3 is TGTGCCAGCAGCAGAACCGGGACAGGTACCTATGGCTACACCTTC. Supplemented by reference TRBV7-9 and TRBJ1-2, the full variable domain reads DTGVSQNPRHKITKRGQNVTFRCDPISEHNRLYWYRQTLGQGPEFLTYFQNEAQLEKSRLLSDRFSAERPKGSFSTLEIQRTEQGDSAMYLCASSRTGTGTYGYTFGSGTRLTVV.